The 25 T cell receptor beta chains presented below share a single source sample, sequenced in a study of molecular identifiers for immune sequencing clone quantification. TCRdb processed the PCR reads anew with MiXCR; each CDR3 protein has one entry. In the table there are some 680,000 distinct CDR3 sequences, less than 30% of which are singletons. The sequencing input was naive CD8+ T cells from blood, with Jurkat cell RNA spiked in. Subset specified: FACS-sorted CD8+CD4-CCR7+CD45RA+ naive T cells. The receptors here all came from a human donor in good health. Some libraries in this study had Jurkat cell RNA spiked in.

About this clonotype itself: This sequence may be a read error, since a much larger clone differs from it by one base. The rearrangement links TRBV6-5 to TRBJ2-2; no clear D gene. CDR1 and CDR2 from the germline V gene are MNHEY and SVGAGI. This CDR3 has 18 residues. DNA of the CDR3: TGTGCCAGCGGTTACGAGGCCGAGAACATAGAGAACACCGGGGAGCTGTTTTTT. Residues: CASGYEAENIENTGELFF.

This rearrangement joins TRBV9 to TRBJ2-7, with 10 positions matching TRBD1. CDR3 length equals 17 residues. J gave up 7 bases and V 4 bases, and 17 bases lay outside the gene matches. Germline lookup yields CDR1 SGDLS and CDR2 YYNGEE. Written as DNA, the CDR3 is TGTGCCAGCAGCCCTGGTCGGGACAGGGGTAATTTTATGGAGCAGTACTTC. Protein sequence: CASSPGRDRGNFMEQYF. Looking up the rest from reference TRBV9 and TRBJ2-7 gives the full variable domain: DSGVTQTPKHLITATGQRVTLRCSPRSGDLSVYWYQQSLDQGLQFLIQYYNGEERAKGNILERFSAQQFPDLHSELNLSSLELGDSALYFCASSPGRDRGNFMEQYFGPGTRLTVT.

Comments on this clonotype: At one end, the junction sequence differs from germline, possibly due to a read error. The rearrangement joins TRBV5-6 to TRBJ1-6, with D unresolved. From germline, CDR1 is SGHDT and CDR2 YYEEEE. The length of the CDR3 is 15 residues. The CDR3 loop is CVSNNIALRLSPLHF. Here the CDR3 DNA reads TGTGTCAGCAATAACATCGCGCTCCGATTGTCACCCCTCCACTTT.

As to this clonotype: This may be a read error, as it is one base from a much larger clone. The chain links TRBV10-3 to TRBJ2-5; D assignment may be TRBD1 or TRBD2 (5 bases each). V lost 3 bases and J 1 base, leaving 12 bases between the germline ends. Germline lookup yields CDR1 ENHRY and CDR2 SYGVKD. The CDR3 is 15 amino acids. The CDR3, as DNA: TGTGCCATCAGTGATGGGGCTAGCCTCCAAGAGACCCAGTACTTC. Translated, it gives CAISDGASLQETQYF.

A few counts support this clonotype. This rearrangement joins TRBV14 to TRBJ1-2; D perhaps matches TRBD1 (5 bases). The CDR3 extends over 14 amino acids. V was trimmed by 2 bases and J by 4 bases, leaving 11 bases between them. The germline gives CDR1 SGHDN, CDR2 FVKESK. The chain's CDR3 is CASSQQGYFYGYTF. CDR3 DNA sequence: TGTGCCAGCAGCCAACAGGGCTACTTCTATGGCTACACCTTC. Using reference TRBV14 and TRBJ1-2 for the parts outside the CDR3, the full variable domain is EAGVTQFPSHSVIEKGQTVTLRCDPISGHDNLYWYRRVMGKEIKFLLHFVKESKQDESGMPNNRFLAERTGGTYSTLKVQPAELEDSGVYFCASSQQGYFYGYTFGSGTRLTVV.

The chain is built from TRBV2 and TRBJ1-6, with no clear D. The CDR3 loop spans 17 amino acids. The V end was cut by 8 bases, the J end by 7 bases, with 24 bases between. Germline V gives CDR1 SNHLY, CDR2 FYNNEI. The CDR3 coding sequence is TGTGCCAGCGGAGCACCGATGCAGGCTACTCGAAATTCACCCCTCCACTTT. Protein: CASGAPMQATRNSPLHF. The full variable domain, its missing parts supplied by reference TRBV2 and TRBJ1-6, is EPEVTQTPSHQVTQMGQEVILRCVPISNHLYFYWYRQILGQKVEFLVSFYNNEISEKSEIFDDQFSVERPDGSNFTLKIRSTKLEDSAMYFCASGAPMQATRNSPLHFGNGTRLTVT.

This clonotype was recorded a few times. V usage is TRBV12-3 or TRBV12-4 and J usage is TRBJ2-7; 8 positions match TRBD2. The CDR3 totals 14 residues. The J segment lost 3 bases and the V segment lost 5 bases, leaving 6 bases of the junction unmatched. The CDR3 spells CASSQAGGYYEQYF. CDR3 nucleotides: TGTGCCAGCAGTCAGGCGGGAGGTTACTACGAGCAGTACTTC.

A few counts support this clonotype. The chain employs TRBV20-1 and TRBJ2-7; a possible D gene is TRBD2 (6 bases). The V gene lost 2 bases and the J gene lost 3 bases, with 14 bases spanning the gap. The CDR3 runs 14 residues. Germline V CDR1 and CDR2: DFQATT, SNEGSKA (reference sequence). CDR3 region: CSARPLGGSYEQYF. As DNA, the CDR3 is TGCAGTGCTAGACCCCTGGGGGGAAGCTACGAGCAGTACTTC.

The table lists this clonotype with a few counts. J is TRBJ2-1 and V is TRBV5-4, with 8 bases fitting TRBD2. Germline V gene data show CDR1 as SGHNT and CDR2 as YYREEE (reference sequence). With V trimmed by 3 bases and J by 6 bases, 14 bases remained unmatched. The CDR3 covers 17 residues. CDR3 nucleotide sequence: TGTGCCAGCAGCTCTACTAGCGGAGACCCCGTGCGCAATGAGCAGTTCTTC. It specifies CASSSTSGDPVRNEQFF.

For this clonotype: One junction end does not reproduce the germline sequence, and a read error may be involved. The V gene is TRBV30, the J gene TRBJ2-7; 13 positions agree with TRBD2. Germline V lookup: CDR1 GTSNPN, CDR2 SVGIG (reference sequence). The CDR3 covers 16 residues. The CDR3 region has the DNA TGTGCCTGGGGCCTCGGACTAGCGGGGGTCTCCTGCGAGCAGTACTTC. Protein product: CAWGLGLAGVSCEQYF.

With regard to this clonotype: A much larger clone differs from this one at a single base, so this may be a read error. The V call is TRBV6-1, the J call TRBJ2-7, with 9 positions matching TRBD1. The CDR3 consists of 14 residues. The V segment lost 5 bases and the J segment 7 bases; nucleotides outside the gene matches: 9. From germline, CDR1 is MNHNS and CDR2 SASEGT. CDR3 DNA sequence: TGTGCCAGCAGTCCTCCGCGGACAGGGGAGGAGCAGTACTTC. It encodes CASSPPRTGEEQYF.

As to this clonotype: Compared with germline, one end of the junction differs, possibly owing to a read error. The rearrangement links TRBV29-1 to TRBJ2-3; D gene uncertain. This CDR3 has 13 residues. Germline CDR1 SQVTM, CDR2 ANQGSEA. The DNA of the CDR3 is TGCAGCGTTGAGGGCGGAAGCTCAGATACGCAGTTTTTT. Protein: CSVEGGSSDTQFF.

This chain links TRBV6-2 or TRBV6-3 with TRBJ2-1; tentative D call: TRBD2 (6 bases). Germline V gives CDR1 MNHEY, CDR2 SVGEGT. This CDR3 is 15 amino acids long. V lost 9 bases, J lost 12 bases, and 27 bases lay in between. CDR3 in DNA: TGTGCCAGTTCCCTCACGGCGGGGCATGCACAAAGGCAGTTCTTC. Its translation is CASSLTAGHAQRQFF.

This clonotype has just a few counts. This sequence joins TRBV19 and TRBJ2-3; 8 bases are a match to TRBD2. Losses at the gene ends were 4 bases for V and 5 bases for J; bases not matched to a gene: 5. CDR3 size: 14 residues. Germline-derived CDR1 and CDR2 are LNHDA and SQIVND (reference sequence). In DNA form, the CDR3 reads TGTGCCAGTAGTACAGCGGGAGCCCAAGATACGCAGTATTTT. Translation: CASSTAGAQDTQYF.

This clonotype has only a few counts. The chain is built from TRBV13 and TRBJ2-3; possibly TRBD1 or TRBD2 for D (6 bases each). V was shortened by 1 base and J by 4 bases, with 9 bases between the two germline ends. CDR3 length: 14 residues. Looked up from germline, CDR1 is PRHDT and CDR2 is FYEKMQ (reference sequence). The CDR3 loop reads CASSLDRGPDTQYF. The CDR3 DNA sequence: TGTGCCAGCAGCTTAGATCGGGGGCCAGATACGCAGTATTTT.

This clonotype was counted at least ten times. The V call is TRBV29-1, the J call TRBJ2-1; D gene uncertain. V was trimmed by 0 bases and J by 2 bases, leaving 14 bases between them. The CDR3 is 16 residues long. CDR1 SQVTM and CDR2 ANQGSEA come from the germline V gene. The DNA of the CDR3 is TGCAGCGTTGAAGATCTGCGTAGGCCTACCTACAATGAGCAGTTCTTC. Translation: CSVEDLRRPTYNEQFF.

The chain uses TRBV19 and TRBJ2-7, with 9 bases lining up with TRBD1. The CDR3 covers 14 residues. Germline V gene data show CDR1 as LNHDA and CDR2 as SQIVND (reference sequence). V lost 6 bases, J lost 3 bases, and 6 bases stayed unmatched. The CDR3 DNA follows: TGTGCCAGTAGCGACAGGGGGTCGGGCTACGAGCAGTACTTC. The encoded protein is CASSDRGSGYEQYF.

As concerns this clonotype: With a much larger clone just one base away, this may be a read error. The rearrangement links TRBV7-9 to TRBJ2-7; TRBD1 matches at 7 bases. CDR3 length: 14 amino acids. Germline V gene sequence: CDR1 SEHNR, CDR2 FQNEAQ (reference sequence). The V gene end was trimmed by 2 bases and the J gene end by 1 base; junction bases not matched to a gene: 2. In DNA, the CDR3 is TGTGCCAGCAGCTTACCGGGACAGTCCTACGAGCAGTACTTC. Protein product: CASSLPGQSYEQYF.

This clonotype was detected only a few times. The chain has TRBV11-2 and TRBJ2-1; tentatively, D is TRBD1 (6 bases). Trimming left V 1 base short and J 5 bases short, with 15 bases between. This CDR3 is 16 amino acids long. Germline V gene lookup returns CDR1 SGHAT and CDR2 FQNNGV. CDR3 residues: CASSLARGGADNEQFF. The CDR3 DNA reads TGTGCCAGCAGCTTAGCCAGAGGGGGAGCGGACAATGAGCAGTTCTTC.

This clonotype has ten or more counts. CDR3 protein: CASSYTINQPPNIQYF. The CDR3 region has the DNA TGTGCCAGCAGCTATACTATCAACCAGCCGCCAAACATTCAGTACTTC. The chain links TRBV7-9 to TRBJ2-4, with no clear D. V was shortened by 4 bases and J by 6 bases, with 19 bases between the two germline ends. The CDR3 spans 16 residues. Per germline, CDR1 SEHNR and CDR2 FQNEAQ (reference sequence).

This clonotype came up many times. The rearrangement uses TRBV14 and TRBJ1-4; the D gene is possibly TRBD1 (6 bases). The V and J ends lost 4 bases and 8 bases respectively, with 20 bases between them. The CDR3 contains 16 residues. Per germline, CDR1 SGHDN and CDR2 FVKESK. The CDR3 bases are TGTGCCAGCAGCCGAGAGCGTGCCAGGGGTGGCGAAAAACTGTTTTTT. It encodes CASSRERARGGEKLFF.

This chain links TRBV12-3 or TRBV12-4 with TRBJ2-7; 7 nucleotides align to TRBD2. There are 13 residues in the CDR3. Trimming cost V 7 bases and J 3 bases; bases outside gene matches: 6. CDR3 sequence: CASKLAGDYEQYF. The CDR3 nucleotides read TGTGCCAGCAAATTGGCGGGAGACTACGAGCAGTACTTC.

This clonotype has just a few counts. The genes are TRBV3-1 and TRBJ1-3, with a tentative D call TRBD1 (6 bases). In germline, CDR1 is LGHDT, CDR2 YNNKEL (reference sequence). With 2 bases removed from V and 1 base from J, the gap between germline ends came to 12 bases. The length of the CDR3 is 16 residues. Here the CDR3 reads CASSQPRTASGNTIYF. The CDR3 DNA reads TGTGCCAGCAGCCAACCTCGGACAGCTTCTGGAAACACCATATATTTT.

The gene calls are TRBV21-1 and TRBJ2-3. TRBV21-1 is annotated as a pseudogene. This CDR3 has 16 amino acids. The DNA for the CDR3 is TGTGCCGGCAGCAAGGGGATCCAAAGGAGCACAGATACGCAGTATTTT. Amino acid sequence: CAGSKGIQRSTDTQYF.

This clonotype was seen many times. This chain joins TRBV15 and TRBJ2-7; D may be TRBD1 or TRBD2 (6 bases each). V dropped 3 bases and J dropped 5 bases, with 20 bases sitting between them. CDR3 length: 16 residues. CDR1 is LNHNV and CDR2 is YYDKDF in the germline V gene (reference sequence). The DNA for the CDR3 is TGTGCCACCAGCAGCCGGTCGGGGGCCAGGAAAAACGAGCAGTACTTC. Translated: CATSSRSGARKNEQYF.